The 4 T cell receptor beta chains below come from one sample, sequenced in a study of CD8+CD57+ T cells in acquired aplastic anemia. In patients chosen for sequencing, flow cytometry had shown CD8+CD57+ cell expansion. Researchers used genomic DNA as the template to profile TCR beta VDJ and CDR3. TCRdb reprocessed the reads via MiXCR and lists one record per CDR3 protein. This sample yields 270,000 or so distinct CDR3 sequences, of which less than 85% are seen a single time; over 35% belongs to the top ten. The source material was sorted CD4+, CD8+, or CD8+CD57+ T cells (not recorded which) from PBMCs. The receptors here all came from a human donor with aplastic anemia.

For this clonotype: An end of the junction does not agree with germline; a read error may underlie this. The J gene is TRBJ2-1, the V gene TRBV9; D is unclear. Germline V gene data show CDR1 as SGDLS and CDR2 as YYNGEE. The CDR3 totals 14 residues. The CDR3 DNA sequence: TGTGCCAGCGGAAGAGCTAGGAACATTCAGTACTTCTACTTC. Translating gives CASGRARNIQYFYF. The full variable domain, rest sourced from reference TRBV9 and TRBJ2-1, is DSGVTQTPKHLITATGQRVTLRCSPRSGDLSVYWYQQSLDQGLQFLIQYYNGEERAKGNILERFSAQQFPDLHSELNLSSLELGDSALYFCASGRARNIQYFYFGPGTRLTVL.

This clonotype showed up just once. The chain links TRBV5-5 to TRBJ2-5; D possibly corresponds to TRBD1 (6 bases). From germline, CDR1 is SGHKS and CDR2 YYEKEE (reference sequence). This CDR3 comprises 14 residues. V lost 3 bases and J 1 base, leaving 10 bases between the germline ends. DNA for the CDR3: TGTGCCAGCAGCTCGGACAGATGCCAAGAGACCCAGTACTTC. Amino acids: CASSSDRCQETQYF.

The genes are TRBV5-4 and TRBJ1-5; D not resolved. The CDR3 is 14 residues long. Germline loops: CDR1 SGHNT, CDR2 YYREEE (reference sequence). Trimming removed 4 bases from V and 2 bases from J, with 10 bases in between. In nucleotides, the CDR3 is TGTGCCAGCAGCGTTGCTAACGGCAATCAGCCCCAGCATTTT. As protein: CASSVANGNQPQHF.

The DNA for the CDR3 is TGTGCCAGCAGCTTAGTGGCCGGGGACGTGGCTAACGTCCTGACTTTC. Translation gives CASSLVAGDVANVLTF. The chain joins TRBV7-9 to TRBJ2-6; TRBD1 or TRBD2 may be the D gene (5 bases each). The ends were cut back, 1 base at V and 10 bases at J, with 17 bases in the middle. Germline CDR1 reads SEHNR; CDR2 reads FQNEAQ (reference sequence). The CDR3 consists of 16 residues. Full variable domain (missing parts from reference TRBV7-9 and TRBJ2-6): DTGVSQNPRHKITKRGQNVTFRCDPISEHNRLYWYRQTLGQGPEFLTYFQNEAQLEKSRLLSDRFSAERPKGSFSTLEIQRTEQGDSAMYLCASSLVAGDVANVLTFGAGSRLTVL.